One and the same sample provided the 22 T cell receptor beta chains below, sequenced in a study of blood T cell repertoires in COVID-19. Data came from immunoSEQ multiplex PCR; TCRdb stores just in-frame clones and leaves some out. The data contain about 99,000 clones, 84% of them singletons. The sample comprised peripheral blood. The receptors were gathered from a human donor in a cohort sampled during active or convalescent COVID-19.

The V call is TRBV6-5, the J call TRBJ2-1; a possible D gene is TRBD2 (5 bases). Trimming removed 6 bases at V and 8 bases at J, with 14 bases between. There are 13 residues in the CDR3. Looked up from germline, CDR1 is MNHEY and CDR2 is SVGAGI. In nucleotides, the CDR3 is TGTGCCAGCAGGAGGGTCACAATCGATGAGCAGTTCTTC. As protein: CASRRVTIDEQFF.

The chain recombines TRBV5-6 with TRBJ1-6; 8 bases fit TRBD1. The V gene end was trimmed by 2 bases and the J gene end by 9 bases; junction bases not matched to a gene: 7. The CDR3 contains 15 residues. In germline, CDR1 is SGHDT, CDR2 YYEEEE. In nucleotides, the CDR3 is TGTGCCAGCAGCTTAGTCGACAGGGGTGTTTCACCCCTCCACTTT. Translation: CASSLVDRGVSPLHF.

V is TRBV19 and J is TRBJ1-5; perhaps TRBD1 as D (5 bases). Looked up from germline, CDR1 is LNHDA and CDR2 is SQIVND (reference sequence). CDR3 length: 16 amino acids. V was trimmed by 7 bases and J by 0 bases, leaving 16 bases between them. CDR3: CASTMGQLYSNQPQHF. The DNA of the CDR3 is TGTGCCAGTACCATGGGGCAGCTTTATAGCAATCAGCCCCAGCATTTT.

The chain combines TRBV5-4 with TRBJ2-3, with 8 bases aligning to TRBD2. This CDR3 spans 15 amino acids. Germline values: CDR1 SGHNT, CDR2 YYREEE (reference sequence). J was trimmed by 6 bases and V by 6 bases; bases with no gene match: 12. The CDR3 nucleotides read TGTGCCAGCACCCCCCCCGGGGGGGGTGAGGATACGCAGTATTTT. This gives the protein CASTPPGGGEDTQYF.

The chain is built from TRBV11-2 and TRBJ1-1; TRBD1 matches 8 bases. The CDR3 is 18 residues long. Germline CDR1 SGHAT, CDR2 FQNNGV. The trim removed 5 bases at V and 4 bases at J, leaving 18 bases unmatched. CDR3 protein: CASSPTGGVWRRTTEAFF. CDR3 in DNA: TGTGCCAGCAGCCCAACAGGGGGGGTGTGGCGCCGGACCACTGAAGCTTTCTTT.

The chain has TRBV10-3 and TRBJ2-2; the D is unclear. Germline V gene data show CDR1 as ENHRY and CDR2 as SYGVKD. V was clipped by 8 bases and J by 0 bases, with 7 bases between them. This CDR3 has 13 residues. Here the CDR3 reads CAIGGTNTGELFF. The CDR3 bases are TGTGCCATCGGCGGTACGAACACCGGGGAGCTGTTTTTT.

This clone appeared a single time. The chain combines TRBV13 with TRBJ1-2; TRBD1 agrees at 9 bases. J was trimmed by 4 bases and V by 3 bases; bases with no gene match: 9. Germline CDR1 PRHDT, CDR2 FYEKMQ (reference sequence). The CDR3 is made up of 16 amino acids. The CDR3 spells CASSFAGTGPLYGYTF. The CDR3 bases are TGTGCCAGCAGCTTCGCTGGGACAGGGCCCCTCTATGGCTACACCTTC.

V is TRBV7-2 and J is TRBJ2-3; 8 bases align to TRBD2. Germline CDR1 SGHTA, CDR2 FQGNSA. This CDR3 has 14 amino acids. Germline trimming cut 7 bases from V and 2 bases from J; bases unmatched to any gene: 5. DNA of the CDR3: TGTGCCAGCATCGCGGGGGGTTTCACAGATACGCAGTATTTT. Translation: CASIAGGFTDTQYF.

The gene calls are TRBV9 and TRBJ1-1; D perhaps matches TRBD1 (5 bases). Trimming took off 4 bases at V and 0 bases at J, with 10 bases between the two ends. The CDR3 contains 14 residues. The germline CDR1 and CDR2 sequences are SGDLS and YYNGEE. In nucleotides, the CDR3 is TGTGCCAGCAGCCTCGGACACATGAACACTGAAGCTTTCTTT. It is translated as CASSLGHMNTEAFF.

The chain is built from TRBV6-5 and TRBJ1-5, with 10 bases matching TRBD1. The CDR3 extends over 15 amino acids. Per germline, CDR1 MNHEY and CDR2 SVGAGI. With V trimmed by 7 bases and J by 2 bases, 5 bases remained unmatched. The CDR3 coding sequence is TGTGCCAGCACCGAGACAGGGGGCCGCAATCAGCCCCAGCATTTT. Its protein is CASTETGGRNQPQHF.

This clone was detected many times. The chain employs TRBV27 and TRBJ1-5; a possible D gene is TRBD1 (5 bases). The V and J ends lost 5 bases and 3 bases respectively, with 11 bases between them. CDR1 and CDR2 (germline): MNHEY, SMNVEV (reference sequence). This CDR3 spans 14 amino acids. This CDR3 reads CASSLRDSNQPQHF. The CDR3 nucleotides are TGTGCCAGCAGTCTCCGGGACTCCAATCAGCCCCAGCATTTT.

CDR3 sequence: CASSEGQGFRTEAFF. For the CDR3, the DNA is TGTGCCAGCAGTGAGGGACAGGGCTTTCGGACTGAAGCTTTCTTT. This chain joins TRBV6-1 and TRBJ1-1, with 9 nucleotides matching TRBD1. Germline V gene data show CDR1 as MNHNS and CDR2 as SASEGT. This CDR3 is built from 15 residues. Germline trimming cut 3 bases from V and 5 bases from J; bases unmatched to any gene: 7.

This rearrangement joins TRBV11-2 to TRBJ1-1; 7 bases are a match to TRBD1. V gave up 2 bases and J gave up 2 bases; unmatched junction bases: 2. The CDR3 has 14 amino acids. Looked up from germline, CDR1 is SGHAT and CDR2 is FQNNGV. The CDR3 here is CASSLTGANTEAFF. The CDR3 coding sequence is TGTGCCAGCAGCTTAACAGGGGCCAACACTGAAGCTTTCTTT.

CDR3 protein: CASSYNRPGTDTQYF. As DNA, the CDR3 is TGTGCCAGCAGTTATAACAGGCCCGGCACAGATACGCAGTATTTT. The chain employs TRBV6-5 and TRBJ2-3; tentatively, D is TRBD1 (5 bases). The CDR3 is made up of 15 amino acids. With 3 bases removed from V and 1 base from J, the gap between germline ends came to 11 bases. CDR1 is MNHEY and CDR2 is SVGAGI in the germline V gene.

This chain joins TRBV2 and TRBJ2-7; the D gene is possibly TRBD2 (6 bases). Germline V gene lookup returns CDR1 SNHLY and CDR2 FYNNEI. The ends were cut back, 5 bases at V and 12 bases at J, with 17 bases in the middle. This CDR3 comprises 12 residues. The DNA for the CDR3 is TGTGCCAGCAGTTTGGCGGGGCCCGAGGGGTACTTC. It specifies CASSLAGPEGYF.

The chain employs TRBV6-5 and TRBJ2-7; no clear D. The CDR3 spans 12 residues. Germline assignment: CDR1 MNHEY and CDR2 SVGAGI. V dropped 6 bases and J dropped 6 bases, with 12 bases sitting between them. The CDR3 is CASRGRTREQYF. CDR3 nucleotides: TGTGCCAGCAGGGGCAGAACCCGCGAGCAGTACTTC.

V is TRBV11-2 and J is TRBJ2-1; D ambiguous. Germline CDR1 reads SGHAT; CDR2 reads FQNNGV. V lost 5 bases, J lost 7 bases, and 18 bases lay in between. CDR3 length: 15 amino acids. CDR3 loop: CASSHPQRHRNEQFF. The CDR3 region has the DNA TGTGCCAGCAGCCACCCCCAGCGCCATAGGAATGAGCAGTTCTTC.

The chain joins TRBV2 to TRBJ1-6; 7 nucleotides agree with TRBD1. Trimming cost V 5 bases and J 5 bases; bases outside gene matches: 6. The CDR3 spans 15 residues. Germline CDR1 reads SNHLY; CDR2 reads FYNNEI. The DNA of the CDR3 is TGTGCCAGCAGTACAGGGGTCGGTAATAATTCACCCCTCCACTTT. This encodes CASSTGVGNNSPLHF.

Here the CDR3 DNA reads TGTGCCAGTACATTTGGGGCCGCTGGAAACACCATATATTTT. Translating it yields CASTFGAAGNTIYF. The chain couples TRBV2 to TRBJ1-3; tentatively, D is TRBD1 (5 bases). This CDR3 has 14 residues. Germline V gene lookup returns CDR1 SNHLY and CDR2 FYNNEI. Trimming shortened V by 9 bases and J by 2 bases, and 14 bases separated the two germline ends.

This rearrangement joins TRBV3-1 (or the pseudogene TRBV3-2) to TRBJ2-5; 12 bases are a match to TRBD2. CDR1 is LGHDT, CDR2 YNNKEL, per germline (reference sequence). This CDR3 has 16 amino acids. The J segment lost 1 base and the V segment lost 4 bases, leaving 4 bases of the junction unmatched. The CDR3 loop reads CASSRLAGAPQETQYF. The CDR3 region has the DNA TGTGCCAGCAGCCGACTAGCGGGGGCCCCCCAAGAGACCCAGTACTTC.

This chain's CDR3 is CATSRARGPQQTQYF. CDR3 nucleotide sequence: TGTGCCACCAGCAGAGCAAGGGGGCCTCAACAGACCCAGTACTTC. The chain uses TRBV15 and TRBJ2-5, with 7 bases aligning to TRBD1. V was clipped by 1 base and J by 6 bases; unmatched bases: 8. This CDR3 spans 15 amino acids. The germline V gene has CDR1 LNHNV and CDR2 YYDKDF (reference sequence).

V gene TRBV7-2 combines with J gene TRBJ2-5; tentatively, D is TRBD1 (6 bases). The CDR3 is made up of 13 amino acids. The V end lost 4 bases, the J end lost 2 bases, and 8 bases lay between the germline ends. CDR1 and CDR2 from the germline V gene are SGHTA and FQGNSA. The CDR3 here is CASSWGHQETQYF. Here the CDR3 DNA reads TGTGCCAGCAGCTGGGGACATCAAGAGACCCAGTACTTC.